This is a list of T cell receptor beta chains from one sample in a study of beta chain features in type 1 diabetes. Data came from immunoSEQ multiplex PCR; TCRdb stores just in-frame clones and leaves some out. The sample has some 290,000 clones; roughly 24% are singletons. The sequenced sample consisted of naive CD4+ T cells from blood. Every receptor here comes from a woman aged 25-40 years with type 1 diabetes. The CDR3 runs from the conserved cysteine through the conserved F or W. Fields, in order: V gene, D gene, clone size, J gene, CDR3 protein, CDR3 DNA. A D gene is named only where the DNA matches it firmly. Not all rows give a size; the values are once, few, many and, for expanded clones, a class.

TRBV2	TRBD2	few	TRBJ2-1	CASTPLAVAYNEQFF	TGTGCCAGTACCCCGCTAGCGGTCGCCTACAATGAGCAGTTCTTC
TRBV11-2	NA	NA	TRBJ1-1	CASSLMSLNTEAFF	TGTGCCAGCAGCTTAATGTCGTTGAACACTGAAGCTTTCTTT
TRBV30	NA	NA	TRBJ2-7	CAWSEDGSSSYEQYF	TGTGCCTGGAGTGAGGATGGGAGTAGCTCCTACGAGCAGTACTTC
TRBV7-8	NA	once	TRBJ1-1	CASSPAGPGRTEAFF	TGTGCCAGCAGCCCCGCGGGGCCGGGGAGGACTGAAGCTTTCTTT
TRBV7-9	NA	NA	TRBJ2-7	CASSSSAASYEQYF	TGTGCCAGCAGCTCCAGTGCAGCGAGCTACGAGCAGTACTTC
TRBV30	NA	NA	TRBJ1-5	CAWGTDYNQPQHF	TGTGCCTGGGGGACTGACTACAATCAGCCCCAGCATTTT
TRBV28	NA	NA	TRBJ1-2	CASSLQGYGYTF	TGTGCCAGCAGTCTACAGGGATATGGCTACACCTTC
TRBV29-1	TRBD1	NA	TRBJ1-1	CSAGRQGNTEAFF	TGCAGCGCTGGACGACAGGGGAACACTGAAGCTTTCTTT
TRBV6-1	NA	NA	TRBJ2-1	CASSESNSNEQFF	TGTGCCAGCAGTGAGTCCAACAGCAATGAGCAGTTCTTC
TRBV11-2	NA	NA	TRBJ1-2	CASSPRGANYGYTF	TGTGCCAGCAGCCCCCGCGGGGCTAACTATGGCTACACCTTC
TRBV6-5	NA	few	TRBJ2-3	CASSPGTPLGDTQYF	TGTGCCAGCAGTCCCGGGACTCCGCTCGGGGATACGCAGTATTTT